This T cell receptor (beta chain) was recorded in a study of T-cell memory formation after mild COVID-19. For the study at large: The study found TCR clusters largely donor specific. Study-wide findings and caveats: In pre-infection memory, a portion of responding clones appeared, which suggested that cross-reactive memory joined. Chiefly within CM and EM were the contracting CD4+ clones; CD8+ ones were within EMRA.

TCRdb re-analysed the 5' RACE reads in MiXCR, keeping a single row per CDR3 protein. The table records about 350,000 distinct CDR3 sequences, approximately 13% of them present only once. There are many counts of this clonotype. Its antigen remains unknown. Sample: PBMCs or a T cell subset sorted from them (not recorded which). This TCR came from a man between 18 and 35 years old who had mild COVID-19 (a few samples of this study predate the infection). Cell type and time point are not known.

The CDR3 region has the DNA TGCGCCAGCAGCCAAGCAGGGGCGTCCACTGAAGCTTTCTTT. Residues: CASSQAGASTEAFF. The chain combines TRBV4-3 with TRBJ1-1, with D perhaps matching TRBD1 (6 bases). This CDR3 has 14 residues. V lost 1 base to trimming and J lost 4 bases, with 10 bases between them. Germline-derived CDR1 and CDR2 are LGHNA and YSLEER.